Below, 9 T cell receptor beta chains from the same sample are listed, as sequenced in a study of cytomegalovirus exposure and HLA in healthy donors. The primer mix had 60 Vbeta and 13 Jbeta primers. Only in-frame clones appear in the TCRdb table, and some are missing; sequencing was by immunoSEQ multiplex PCR. The sample totals fewer than 200,000 clones. The sequenced sample was PBMCs. These receptor sequences come from a man aged 25-45 years in good health and CMV-seronegative.

The chain uses TRBV5-4 and TRBJ1-3, with D maybe TRBD1 (5 bases). Germline V gives CDR1 SGHNT, CDR2 YYREEE (reference sequence). This CDR3 is built from 11 residues. V was shortened by 3 bases and J by 7 bases, with 5 bases between the two germline ends. This CDR3 reads CASSYRNTIYF. The CDR3 DNA follows: TGTGCCAGCAGCTACAGGAACACCATATATTTT.

The chain carries TRBV5-1 and TRBJ2-5; 10 positions match TRBD1. The CDR3 length is 14 residues. The V and J ends lost 4 bases and 3 bases, in that order; junction bases with no gene match: 3. Per germline, CDR1 SGHRS and CDR2 YFSETQ. CDR3 region: CASSVGTGEETQYF. For the CDR3, the DNA is TGCGCCAGCAGCGTCGGGACAGGGGAAGAGACCCAGTACTTC.

V is TRBV5-4 and J is TRBJ1-1; D possibly corresponds to TRBD1 (5 bases). Trimming took 4 bases from V and 2 from J, leaving 15 bases between them. Germline V gene lookup returns CDR1 SGHNT and CDR2 YYREEE (reference sequence). The CDR3 covers 15 residues. CDR3 in amino acids: CASSAGSQGNTEAFF. Written as DNA, the CDR3 is TGTGCCAGCAGCGCCGGGTCCCAGGGAAACACTGAAGCTTTCTTT.

The chain is built from TRBV28 and TRBJ2-2, with TRBD1 matching over 7 bases. CDR3 length: 17 amino acids. Germline V gene data show CDR1 as MDHEN and CDR2 as SYDVKM. V shed 3 bases and J 4 bases; nucleotides not matched to a gene: 11. The CDR3 nucleotides are TGTGCCAGCAGTTTTTTAACGGGACAGAGGAGCACCGGGGAGCTGTTTTTT. It specifies CASSFLTGQRSTGELFF.

About this clone: Other DNA sequences in the sample encode the same CDR3. This rearrangement joins TRBV19 to TRBJ2-2, with no clear D. The CDR3 loop spans 13 amino acids. CDR1 and CDR2 (germline): LNHDA, SQIVND (reference sequence). V lost 1 base to trimming and J lost 4 bases, with 4 bases between them. CDR3 bases: TGTGCCAGTAGTATAGGAGGCACCGGGGAGCTGTTTTTT. Translating gives CASSIGGTGELFF.

The V and J genes are TRBV7-9 and TRBJ2-7; no definite D call. V lost 5 bases and J 10 bases, leaving 12 bases between the germline ends. From germline, CDR1 is SEHNR and CDR2 FQNEAQ (reference sequence). The CDR3 spans 11 residues. CDR3 sequence reads: CASSRSGVQYF. Written as DNA, the CDR3 is TGTGCCAGCAGCCGCTCAGGCGTACAGTACTTC.

The rearrangement links TRBV7-9 to TRBJ2-3, with 11 bases matching TRBD2. Losses at the gene ends were 5 bases for V and 2 bases for J; bases not matched to a gene: 6. Germline V gene data show CDR1 as SEHNR and CDR2 as FQNEAQ (reference sequence). There are 16 residues in the CDR3. For the CDR3, the DNA is TGTGCCAGCAGCGCGGGACTAGCGGCCTACACAGATACGCAGTATTTT. The encoded protein is CASSAGLAAYTDTQYF.

This chain joins TRBV6-4 and TRBJ1-2; 7 nucleotides match TRBD1. This CDR3 comprises 13 residues. V lost 0 bases and J lost 8; bases outside the gene matches: 3. Germline CDR1 is MRHNA and CDR2 is SNTAGT. This CDR3 is CASSDSTGRGYTF. The CDR3 coding sequence is TGTGCCAGCAGTGACTCGACAGGGCGCGGCTACACCTTC.

This chain joins TRBV2 and TRBJ2-5, with TRBD1 matching over 12 bases. The trim removed 9 bases at V and 4 bases at J, leaving 9 bases unmatched. This CDR3 contains 15 residues. Germline CDR1 and CDR2: SNHLY and FYNNEI. The CDR3 spells CASIPGQGARETQYF. DNA of the CDR3: TGTGCCAGTATTCCGGGACAGGGGGCTAGAGAGACCCAGTACTTC.